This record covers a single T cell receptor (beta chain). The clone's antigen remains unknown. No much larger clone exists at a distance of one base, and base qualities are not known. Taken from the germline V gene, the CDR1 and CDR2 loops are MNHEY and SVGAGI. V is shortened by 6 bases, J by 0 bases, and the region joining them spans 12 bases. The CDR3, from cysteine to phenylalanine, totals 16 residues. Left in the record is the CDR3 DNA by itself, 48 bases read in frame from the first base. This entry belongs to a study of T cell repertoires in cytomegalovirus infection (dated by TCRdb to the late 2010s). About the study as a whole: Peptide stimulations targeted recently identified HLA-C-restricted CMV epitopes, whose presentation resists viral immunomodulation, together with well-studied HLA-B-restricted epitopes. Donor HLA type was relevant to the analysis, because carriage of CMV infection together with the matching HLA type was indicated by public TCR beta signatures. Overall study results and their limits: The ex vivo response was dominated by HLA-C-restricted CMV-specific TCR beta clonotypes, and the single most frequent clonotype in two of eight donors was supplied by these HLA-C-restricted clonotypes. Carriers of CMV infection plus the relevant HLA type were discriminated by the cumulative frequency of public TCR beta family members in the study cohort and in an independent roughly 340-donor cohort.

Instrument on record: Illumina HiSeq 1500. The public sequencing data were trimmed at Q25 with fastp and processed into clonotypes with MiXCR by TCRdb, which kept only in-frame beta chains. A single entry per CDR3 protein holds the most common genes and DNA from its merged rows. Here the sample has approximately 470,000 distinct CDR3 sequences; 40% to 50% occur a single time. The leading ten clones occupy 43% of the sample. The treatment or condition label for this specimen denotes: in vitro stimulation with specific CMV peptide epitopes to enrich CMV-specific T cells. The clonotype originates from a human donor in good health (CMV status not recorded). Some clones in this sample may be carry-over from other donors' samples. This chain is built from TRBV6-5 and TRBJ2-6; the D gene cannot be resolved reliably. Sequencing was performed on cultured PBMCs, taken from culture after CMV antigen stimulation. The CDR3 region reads CASSRWRVSGANVLTF. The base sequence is TGTGCCAGCAGCCGCTGGAGAGTCTCTGGGGCCAACGTCCTGACTTTC.